The clone carrying this T cell receptor (beta chain) showed up just once. The data were taken from a study of blood T cell repertoires in COVID-19. Turning to the study itself: Some COVID-19 samples were acute and others convalescent; all came from the United States, Italy and Spain. The analysed material was cDNA or gDNA that came from T cells, B-cell-depleted T cells, or PBMCs.

V was trimmed by 8 bases and J by 2 bases, leaving 14 bases between them. The length of the CDR3 is 14 residues. CDR1 and CDR2 from the germline V gene are SNHLY and FYNNEI. Authors' processing steps: Researchers report that nucleated cell counts were estimated from reference gene primer amplification. Data came from immunoSEQ multiplex PCR; TCRdb stores just in-frame clones and leaves some out. V and J calls and clone size come straight from that table; D and trimming were deduced from the DNA. This table holds about 190,000 clones, more than 60% found once. This sequence originates from a man aged 50-60 years who had recovered from COVID-19. This chain joins TRBV2 and TRBJ2-3; tentative D call: TRBD2 (6 bases). The source material was peripheral blood. The CDR3 DNA reads TGTGCCAGCCAAGCGGGCTTGGTCACAGATACGCAGTATTTT. The encoded protein is CASQAGLVTDTQYF.